Here is one TCR beta chain with its context. PCR primers comprised 60 Vbeta and 13 Jbeta primers. Sequencing used immunoSEQ multiplex PCR; TCRdb keeps in-frame clones, though not all of them. This sample carries about 96,000 clones, with about 3.4% going to the ten biggest clones. This record comes from a study of cytomegalovirus exposure and HLA in healthy donors. Sequencing input: PBMCs. This TCR derives from a woman aged 25 to 39 in good health and CMV-seronegative.

CDR3 coding DNA: TGTGCCAGCAGTTTCGAGCGGAATGAAGCTTTCTTT. Protein: CASSFERNEAFF. This sequence joins TRBV28 and TRBJ1-1, with D hard to call. The CDR3 consists of 12 residues. The V end lost 3 bases, the J end lost 7 bases, and 9 bases lay between the germline ends. Germline V gene data show CDR1 as MDHEN and CDR2 as SYDVKM.